A selection of T cell receptor beta chains follows, all from one sample in a study of blood T cell repertoires in COVID-19. Assay used: immunoSEQ multiplex PCR; TCRdb lists only in-frame clones, some missing. The sample has fewer than 400,000 clones, roughly 90% seen once; the top ten hold approximately 2.9%. Sequencing was carried out using peripheral blood. These receptors all come from a woman aged 25 to 45 with COVID-19, enrolled during active disease. CDR3s include the opening cysteine and the closing phenylalanine or tryptophan. Part of the rows lack a size; the others show once, few, many or a class for expanded clones.

TRBV10-2	-	TRBJ1-2	CASTSGQGGNGYTF
TRBV3-1/TRBV3-2	-	TRBJ2-1	CASSQDLIAGAYNEQFF
TRBV7-9	once	TRBJ1-2	CASSGRTGGDYGYTF
TRBV5-1	-	TRBJ1-3	CASSSDRGGPGNTIYF
TRBV2	many	TRBJ2-7	CASRMGLAAYEQYF
TRBV15	-	TRBJ1-1	CATSRVPVNTEAFF
TRBV7-2	-	TRBJ2-1	CASSFWLAGGRGEQFF
TRBV29-1	-	TRBJ2-5	CSVEQGNQETQYF
TRBV19	-	TRBJ1-2	CASSIATGGVYGYTF
TRBV28	-	TRBJ1-1	CASTRQGSRTEAFF
TRBV3-1/TRBV3-2	-	TRBJ1-4	CASSLRQGQPRSEKLFF
TRBV9	-	TRBJ1-2	CASSVDTGAYGYTF
TRBV10-2	once	TRBJ1-3	CASRELSSGNTIYF
TRBV5-6	-	TRBJ2-7	CASSLGTSGEQYF
TRBV28	-	TRBJ1-2	CASLNRVEALPGYTF
TRBV3-1/TRBV3-2	once	TRBJ2-2	CASSQVRGTGELFF
TRBV11-2	-	TRBJ2-1	CASTGTESYNEQFF
TRBV7-9	-	TRBJ1-1	CASSRTGVGNTEAFF
TRBV11-2	-	TRBJ2-3	CASSLGDTSTDTQYF
TRBV6-5	-	TRBJ1-5	CASSLDRESRPQHF
TRBV28	-	TRBJ1-3	CASRVDREDGNTIYF
TRBV28	-	TRBJ2-3	CASSQTSGEADTQYF
TRBV3-1/TRBV3-2	-	TRBJ2-1	CASSPSGTGDSEQFF
TRBV6-1	-	TRBJ2-7	CASSGRGSGGKREQYF
TRBV2	few	TRBJ1-1	CASRPQEGYTEAFF
TRBV5-1	few	TRBJ1-4	CASSPLGATNEKLFF
TRBV2	-	TRBJ1-5	CASSGTVGRQPQHF
TRBV24-1	few	TRBJ2-3	CATSDPGTPLEDTQYF
TRBV12-3/TRBV12-4	-	TRBJ2-3	CASSWDYQNTQYF